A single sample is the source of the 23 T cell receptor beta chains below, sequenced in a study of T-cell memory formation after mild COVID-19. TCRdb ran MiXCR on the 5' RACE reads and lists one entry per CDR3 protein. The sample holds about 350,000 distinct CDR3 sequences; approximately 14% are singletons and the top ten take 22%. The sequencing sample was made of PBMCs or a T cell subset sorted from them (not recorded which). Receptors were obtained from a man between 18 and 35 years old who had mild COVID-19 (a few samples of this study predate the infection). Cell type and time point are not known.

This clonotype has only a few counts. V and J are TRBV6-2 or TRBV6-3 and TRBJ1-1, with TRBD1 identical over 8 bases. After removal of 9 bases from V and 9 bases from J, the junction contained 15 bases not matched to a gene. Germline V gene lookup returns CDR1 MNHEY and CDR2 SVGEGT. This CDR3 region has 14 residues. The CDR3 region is CASDFGQGNWKAFF. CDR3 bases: TGTGCCAGTGACTTCGGACAGGGAAACTGGAAAGCTTTCTTT.

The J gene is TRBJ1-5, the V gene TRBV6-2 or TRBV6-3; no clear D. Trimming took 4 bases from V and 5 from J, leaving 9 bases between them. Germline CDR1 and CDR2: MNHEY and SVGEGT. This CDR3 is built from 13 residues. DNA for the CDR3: TGTGCCAGCAGTTTACAGTTATATCAGCCCCAGCATTTT. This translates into CASSLQLYQPQHF.

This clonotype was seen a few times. The CDR3 region has the DNA TGCAGTGCTAGAGATCGGGTTAGGGATTCACCCCTCCACTTT. Translated, it gives CSARDRVRDSPLHF. The V call is TRBV20-1, the J call TRBJ1-6, with D unresolved. The CDR3 is 14 residues long. The germline V gene has CDR1 DFQATT and CDR2 SNEGSKA (reference sequence). Trimming took off 0 bases at V and 8 bases at J, with 11 bases between the two ends.

CDR3 DNA: TGCGCCAGCAGCTTGGCGGGACAGTCAAGGGTGCAGTACGTC. It specifies CASSLAGQSRVQYV. This chain links TRBV5-1 with TRBJ2-7; TRBD1 matches at 7 bases. Germline V gene lookup returns CDR1 SGHRS and CDR2 YFSETQ. V shed 0 bases, J shed 9 bases, and the junction held 9 bases outside the gene matches. The CDR3 is made up of 14 amino acids.

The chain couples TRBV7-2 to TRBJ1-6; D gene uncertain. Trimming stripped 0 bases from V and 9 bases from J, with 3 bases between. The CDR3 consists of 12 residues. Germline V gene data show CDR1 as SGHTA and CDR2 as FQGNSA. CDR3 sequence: CASSLASSPLHF. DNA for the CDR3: TGTGCCAGCAGCTTAGCGAGTTCACCCCTCCACTTT.

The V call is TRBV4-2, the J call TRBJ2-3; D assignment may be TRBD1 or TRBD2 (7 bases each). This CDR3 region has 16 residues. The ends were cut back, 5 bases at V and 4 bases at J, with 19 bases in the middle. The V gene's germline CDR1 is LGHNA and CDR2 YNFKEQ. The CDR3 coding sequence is TGTGCCAGCAGCGCTATAACCAGGGGGGGAGCAGATACGCAGTATTTT. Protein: CASSAITRGGADTQYF.

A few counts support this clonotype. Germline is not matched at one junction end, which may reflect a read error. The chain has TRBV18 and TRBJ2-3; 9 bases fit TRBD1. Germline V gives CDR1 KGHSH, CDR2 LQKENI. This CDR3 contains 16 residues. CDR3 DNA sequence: TGTGCCAGCTCCCCACGGAACAGGGGGCGGGAAGATACGCAGTATTTT. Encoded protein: CASSPRNRGREDTQYF.

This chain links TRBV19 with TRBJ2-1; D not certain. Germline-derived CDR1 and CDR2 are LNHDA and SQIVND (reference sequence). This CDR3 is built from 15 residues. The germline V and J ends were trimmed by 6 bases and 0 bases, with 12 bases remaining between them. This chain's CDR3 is CASRLSPSSYNEQFF. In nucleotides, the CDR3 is TGTGCCAGTAGGCTGAGCCCCAGCTCCTACAATGAGCAGTTCTTC.

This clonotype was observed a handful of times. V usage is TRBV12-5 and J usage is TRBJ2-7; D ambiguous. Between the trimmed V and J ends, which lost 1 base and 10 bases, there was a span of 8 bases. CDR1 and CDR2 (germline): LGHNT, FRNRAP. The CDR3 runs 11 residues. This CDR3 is CASGLELRQYF. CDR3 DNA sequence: TGTGCTAGTGGTTTGGAATTACGACAGTACTTC. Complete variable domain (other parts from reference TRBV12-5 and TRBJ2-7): DARVTQTPRHKVTEMGQEVTMRCQPILGHNTVFWYRQTMMQGLELLAYFRNRAPLDDSGMPKDRFSAEMPDATLATLKIQPSEPRDSAVYFCASGLELRQYFGPGTRLTVT.

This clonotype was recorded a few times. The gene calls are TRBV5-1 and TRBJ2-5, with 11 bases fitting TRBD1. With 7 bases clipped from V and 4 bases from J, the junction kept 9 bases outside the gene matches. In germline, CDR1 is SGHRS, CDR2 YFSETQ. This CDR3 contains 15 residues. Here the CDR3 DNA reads TGCGCCAGCCAGCTAGACGGACAGGGGGCAGAGACCCAGTACTTC. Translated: CASQLDGQGAETQYF.

The CDR3 region is CASSLGAGVTGELFF. The DNA for the CDR3 is TGTGCCAGCAGCTTAGGAGCGGGGGTCACCGGGGAGCTGTTTTTT. The chain carries TRBV7-6 and TRBJ2-2, with 8 positions matching TRBD2. CDR1 is SGHVS, CDR2 FNYEAQ, per germline. J gave up 4 bases and V 1 base, and 2 bases lay outside the gene matches. This CDR3 region has 15 residues.

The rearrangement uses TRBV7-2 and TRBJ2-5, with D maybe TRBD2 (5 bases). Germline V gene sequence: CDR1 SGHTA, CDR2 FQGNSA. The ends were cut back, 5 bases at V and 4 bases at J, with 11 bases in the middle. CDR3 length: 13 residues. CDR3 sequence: CASSRDEGETQYF. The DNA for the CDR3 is TGTGCCAGCAGCCGGGATGAGGGAGAGACCCAGTACTTC.

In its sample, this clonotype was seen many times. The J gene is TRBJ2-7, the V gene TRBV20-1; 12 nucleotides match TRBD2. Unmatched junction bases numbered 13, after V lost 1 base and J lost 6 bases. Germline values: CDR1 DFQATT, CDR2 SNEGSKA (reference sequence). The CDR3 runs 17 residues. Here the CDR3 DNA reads TGCAGTGCTAGAGGACTAGCGGGGGCCTTAGGCGTTGGCGAGCAGTACTTC. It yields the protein CSARGLAGALGVGEQYF.

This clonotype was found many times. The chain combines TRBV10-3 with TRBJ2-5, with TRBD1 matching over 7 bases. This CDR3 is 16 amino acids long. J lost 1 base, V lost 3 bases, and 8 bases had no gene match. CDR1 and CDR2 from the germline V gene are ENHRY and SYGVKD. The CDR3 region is CAISDPVGQIQETQYF. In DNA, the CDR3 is TGTGCCATCAGTGACCCGGTGGGACAGATCCAAGAGACCCAGTACTTC.

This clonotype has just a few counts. Here the CDR3 reads CASSYSKVSIYGYYTF. The CDR3, as DNA: TGTGCCAGCAGTTACTCGAAGGTGTCCATTTATGGCTACTACACCTTC. The chain recombines TRBV6-5 with TRBJ1-2; no definite D call. The germline V gene has CDR1 MNHEY and CDR2 SVGAGI. Trimming took 0 bases from V and 10 from J, leaving 21 bases between them. This CDR3 region has 16 residues.

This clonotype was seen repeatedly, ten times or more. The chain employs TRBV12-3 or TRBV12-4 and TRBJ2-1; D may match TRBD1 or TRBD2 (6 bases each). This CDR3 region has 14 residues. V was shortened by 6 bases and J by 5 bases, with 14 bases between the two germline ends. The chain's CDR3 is CASSTLGGHNEQFF. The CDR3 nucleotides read TGTGCCAGCAGCACCTTGGGGGGCCACAATGAGCAGTTCTTC.

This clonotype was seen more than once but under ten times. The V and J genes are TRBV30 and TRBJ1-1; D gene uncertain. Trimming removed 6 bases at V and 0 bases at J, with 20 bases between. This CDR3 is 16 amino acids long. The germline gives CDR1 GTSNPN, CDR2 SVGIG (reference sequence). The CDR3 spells CACSRGPDIMNTEAFF. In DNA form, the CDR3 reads TGTGCCTGTTCGAGAGGTCCTGATATTATGAACACTGAAGCTTTCTTT.

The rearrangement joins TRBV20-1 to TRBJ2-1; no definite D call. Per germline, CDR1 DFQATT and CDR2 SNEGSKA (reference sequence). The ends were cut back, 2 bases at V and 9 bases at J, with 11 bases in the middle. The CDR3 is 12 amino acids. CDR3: CSARNLGPEQFF. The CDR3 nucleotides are TGCAGTGCTAGAAATCTAGGTCCTGAGCAGTTCTTC.

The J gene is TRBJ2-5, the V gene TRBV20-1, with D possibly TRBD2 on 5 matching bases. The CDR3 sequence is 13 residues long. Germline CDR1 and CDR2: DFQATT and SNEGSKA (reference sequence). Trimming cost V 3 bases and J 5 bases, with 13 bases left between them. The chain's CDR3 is CSARDGSAETQYF. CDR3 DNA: TGCAGTGCTAGGGATGGTAGCGCCGAGACCCAGTACTTC.

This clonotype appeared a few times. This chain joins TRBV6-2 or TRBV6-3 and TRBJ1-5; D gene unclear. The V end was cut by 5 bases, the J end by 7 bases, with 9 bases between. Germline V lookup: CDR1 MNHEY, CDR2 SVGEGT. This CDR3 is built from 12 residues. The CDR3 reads CASSEYNQPQHF. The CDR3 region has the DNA TGTGCCAGCAGTGAATATAACCAGCCCCAGCATTTT.

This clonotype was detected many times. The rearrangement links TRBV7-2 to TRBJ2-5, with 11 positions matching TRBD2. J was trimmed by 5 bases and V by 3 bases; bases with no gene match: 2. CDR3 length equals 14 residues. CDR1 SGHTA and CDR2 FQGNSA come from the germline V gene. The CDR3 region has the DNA TGTGCCAGCAGCTTGACTAGCGGGGAGGAGACCCAGTACTTC. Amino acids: CASSLTSGEETQYF.

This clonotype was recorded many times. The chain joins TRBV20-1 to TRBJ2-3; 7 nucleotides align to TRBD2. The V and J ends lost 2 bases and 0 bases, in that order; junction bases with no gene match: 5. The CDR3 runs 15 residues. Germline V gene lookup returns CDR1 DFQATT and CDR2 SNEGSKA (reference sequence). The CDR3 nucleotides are TGCAGTGCTAGAAGCTGGCGGGAGAGCACAGATACGCAGTATTTT. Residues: CSARSWRESTDTQYF.

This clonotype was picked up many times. The CDR3, as DNA: TGCGCCAGCAGCTTCACCGGGACTACCCAAGAGACCCAGTACTTC. Its translation: CASSFTGTTQETQYF. This sequence joins TRBV5-1 and TRBJ2-5; 7 bases agree with TRBD2. This CDR3 region has 15 residues. V shed 2 bases, J shed 1 base, and the junction held 5 bases outside the gene matches. Per germline, CDR1 SGHRS and CDR2 YFSETQ.